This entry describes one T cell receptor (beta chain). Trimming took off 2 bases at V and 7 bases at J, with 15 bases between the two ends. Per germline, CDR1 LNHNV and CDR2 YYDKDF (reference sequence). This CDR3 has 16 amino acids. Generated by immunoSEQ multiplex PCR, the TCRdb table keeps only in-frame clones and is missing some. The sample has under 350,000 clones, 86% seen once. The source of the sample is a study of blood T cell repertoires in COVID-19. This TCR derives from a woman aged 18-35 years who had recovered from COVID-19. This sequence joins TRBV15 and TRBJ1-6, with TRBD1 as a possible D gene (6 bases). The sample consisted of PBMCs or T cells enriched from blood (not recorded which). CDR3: CATSRYQGSANSPLHF. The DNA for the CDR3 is TGTGCCACCAGCAGATACCAGGGGTCGGCAAATTCACCCCTCCACTTT. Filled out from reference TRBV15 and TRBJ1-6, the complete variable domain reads DAMVIQNPRYQVTQFGKPVTLSCSQTLNHNVMYWYQQKSSQAPKLLFHYYDKDFNNEADTPDNFQSRRPNTSFCFLDIRSPGLGDTAMYLCATSRYQGSANSPLHFGNGTRLTVT.